This T cell receptor beta chain was found in a study of blood T cell repertoires in COVID-19. Whole-study context: Donors in the United States, Italy and Spain gave samples during acute or convalescent COVID-19. Sources were T cells, B-cell-depleted T cells, or PBMCs; the material itself was cDNA or gDNA.

Per the original methods: By means of reference gene primer amplification, nucleated cell counts were estimated. Sequencing used immunoSEQ multiplex PCR; TCRdb keeps in-frame clones, though not all of them. V and J calls and clone size are copied from that table; D and trimming were computed from the DNA. The sample has about 93,000 clones; about 88% are singletons. V was trimmed by 3 bases and J by 0 bases, leaving 19 bases between them. The CDR3 is made up of 18 amino acids. Germline CDR1 and CDR2: SGHRS and YFSETQ. The source material was peripheral blood. The chain links TRBV5-1 to TRBJ1-3; D remains ambiguous. The receptor was derived from a woman aged 80 or over with acute or convalescent COVID-19. The CDR3 loop is CASSSRRSGPFSGNTIYF. The CDR3 DNA sequence: TGCGCCAGCAGCTCCCGAAGGTCTGGGCCTTTCTCTGGAAACACCATATATTTT.